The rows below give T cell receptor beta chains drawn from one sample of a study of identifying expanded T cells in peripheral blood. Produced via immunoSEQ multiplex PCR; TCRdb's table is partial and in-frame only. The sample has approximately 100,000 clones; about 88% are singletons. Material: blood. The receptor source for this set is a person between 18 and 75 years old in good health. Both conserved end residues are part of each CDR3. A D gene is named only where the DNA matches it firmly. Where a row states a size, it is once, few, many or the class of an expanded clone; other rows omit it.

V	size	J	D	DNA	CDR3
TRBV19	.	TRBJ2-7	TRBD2	TGTGCCAGTAGTACACTGGGACTAGCGGGTAAAGCCCCCTACGAGCAGTACTTC	CASSTLGLAGKAPYEQYF
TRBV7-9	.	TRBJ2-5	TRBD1	TGTGCCACCCGGGACAGGGGATCCCAAGAGACCCAGTACTTC	CATRDRGSQETQYF
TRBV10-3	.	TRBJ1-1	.	TGTGCCATCAGTTCCGGGGGGCCGAACACTGAAGCTTTCTTT	CAISSGGPNTEAFF
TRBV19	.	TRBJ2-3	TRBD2	TGTGCCAGTACCCTTTCCGGGACTAGCGGCACAGATACGCAGTATTTT	CASTLSGTSGTDTQYF
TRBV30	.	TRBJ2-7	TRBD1	TGTGCCTGGAGCCTAAGGACAGGGGCGAACATCTACGAGCAGTACTTC	CAWSLRTGANIYEQYF
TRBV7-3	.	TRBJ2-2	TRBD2	TGTGCCAGCAGCCAAAGCGGGGTTAACACCGGGGAGCTGTTTTTT	CASSQSGVNTGELFF
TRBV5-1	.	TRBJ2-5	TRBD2	TGCGCCAGCAGCCCGACTAGCGGGGTGAACCAAGAGACCCAGTACTTC	CASSPTSGVNQETQYF
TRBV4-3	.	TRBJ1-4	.	TGCGCCAGCAGCCTCGGCAAAGGGTTAAACGAAAAACTGTTTTTT	CASSLGKGLNEKLFF
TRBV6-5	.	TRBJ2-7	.	TGTGCCAGCAGTTACTCGGGCAGTGCTCCCTACGAGCAGTACTTC	CASSYSGSAPYEQYF
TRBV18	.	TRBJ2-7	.	TGTGCCAGCTCACCAGAAGCATTCGCCTACGAGCAGTACTTC	CASSPEAFAYEQYF
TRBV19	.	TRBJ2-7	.	TGTGCCAGTAGTCTACTTCCCCGGCAGACCTACGAGCAGTACTTC	CASSLLPRQTYEQYF
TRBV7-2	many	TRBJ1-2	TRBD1	TGTGCCAGCAGCCGAGGACAGGGAAACTATGGCTACACCTTC	CASSRGQGNYGYTF
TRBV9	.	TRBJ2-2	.	TGTGCCAGCAGCTCAGACAGGTTCACCGGGGAGCTGTTTTTT	CASSSDRFTGELFF
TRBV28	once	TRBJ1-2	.	TGTGCCAGCAGTCAGACAGCTAACTATGGCTACACCTTC	CASSQTANYGYTF
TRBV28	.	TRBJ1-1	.	TGTGCCAGCAGTTTATTGGTACACGCGAACACTGAAGCTTTCTTT	CASSLLVHANTEAFF
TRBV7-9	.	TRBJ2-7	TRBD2	TGTGCCAGCAGCCGAGGACTAGCGGGAGTCGGGGAGCAGTACTTC	CASSRGLAGVGEQYF
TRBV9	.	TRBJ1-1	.	TGTGCCAGCAGTTTACAGGCGCCGAACACTGAAGCTTTCTTT	CASSLQAPNTEAFF
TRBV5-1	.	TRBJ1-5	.	TGCGCCAGCAGCTTGGCGCCAGGTGGCAATCAGCCCCAGCATTTT	CASSLAPGGNQPQHF
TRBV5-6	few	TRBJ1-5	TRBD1	TGTGCCAGCAGCCGGCGGGACAGGGGCCAGCCCCAGCATTTT	CASSRRDRGQPQHF
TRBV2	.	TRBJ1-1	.	TGTGCCAGCACCCGAACCCGGGGCGGGACTGAAGCTTTCTTT	CASTRTRGGTEAFF
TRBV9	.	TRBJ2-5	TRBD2	TGTGCCAGCAGCCTGCGGCCAGCGGGGGATCTTGAGACCCAGTACTTC	CASSLRPAGDLETQYF
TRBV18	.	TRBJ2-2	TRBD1	TGTGCCAGCTCACCCGAAACAGGGGCGAACACCGGGGAGCTGTTTTTT	CASSPETGANTGELFF
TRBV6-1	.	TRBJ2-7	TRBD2	TGTGCCAGCAGTGAAGCGGTACTAGCGGGACCCTACGAGCAGTACTTC	CASSEAVLAGPYEQYF
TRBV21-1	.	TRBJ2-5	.	TGTGCCAGCAGCATGGGGTTAGCGGGGGTACGGGAGACCCAGTACTTC	CASSMGLAGVRETQYF
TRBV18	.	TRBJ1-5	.	TGTGCCAGCTCACCATATGCACAAAGCAATCAGCCCCAGCATTTT	CASSPYAQSNQPQHF
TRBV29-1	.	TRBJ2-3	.	TGCAGCGTTGAAGATCCGCGCAGAAGCACAGATACGCAGTATTTT	CSVEDPRRSTDTQYF
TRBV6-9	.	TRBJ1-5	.	TGTGCCAGCAGTTATTCGAAGCGGGCAGGGAGCAATCAGCCCCAGCATTTT	CASSYSKRAGSNQPQHF
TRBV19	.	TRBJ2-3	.	TGTGCCAGTAGATCCCAGGTGGGCGCCCGGGGAGATACGCAGTATTTT	CASRSQVGARGDTQYF
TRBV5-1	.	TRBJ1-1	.	TGCGCCAGCAGCTTAGCACAGGGCAATTGGGACACTGAAGCTTTCTTT	CASSLAQGNWDTEAFF
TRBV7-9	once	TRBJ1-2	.	TGTGCCAGCAGCTTAGTGCAGGGGCGGAGCTATGGCTACACCTTC	CASSLVQGRSYGYTF
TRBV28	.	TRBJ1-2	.	TGTGCCAGCGCCGTCCAGGGACACGGCTACACCTTC	CASAVQGHGYTF
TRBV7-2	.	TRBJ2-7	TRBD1	TGTGCCAGCAGTACCGGACAGGGGAGCTCCTACGAGCAGTACTTC	CASSTGQGSSYEQYF
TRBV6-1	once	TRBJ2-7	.	TGTGCCAGCGAACGGCCCACCCGGTTGGGGGAGCAGTACTTC	CASERPTRLGEQYF
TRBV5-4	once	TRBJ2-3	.	TGTGCCAGCAGTCTCCCGACAGCCGGAGGGACAGATACGCAGTATTTT	CASSLPTAGGTDTQYF
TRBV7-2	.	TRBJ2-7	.	TGTGCCAGCAGCTTAGGGGGACGCCGGGAGCAGTACTTC	CASSLGGRREQYF
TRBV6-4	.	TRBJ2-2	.	TGTGCCAGCAGGGAGGTTTCTAACACCGGGGAGCTGTTTTTT	CASREVSNTGELFF
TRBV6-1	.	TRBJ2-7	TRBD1	TGTGCCAGCAGCGCGGACAGGGGGCCAGGAGGGCAGTACTTC	CASSADRGPGGQYF
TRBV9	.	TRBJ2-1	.	TGTGCCAGCAGCGACCTCCAATATGAGCAGTTCTTC	CASSDLQYEQFF
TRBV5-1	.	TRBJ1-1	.	TGCGCCAGCAGCGTGGACCGTGAAGCTTTCTTT	CASSVDREAFF
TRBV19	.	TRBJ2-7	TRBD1	TGTGCCAGTATGCCGGGACAGGGCGCTAACTACGAGCAGTACTTC	CASMPGQGANYEQYF
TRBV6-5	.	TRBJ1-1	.	TGTGCCAGCAGTTACTCGCCAGGTCCGGGAACTGAAGCTTTCTTT	CASSYSPGPGTEAFF
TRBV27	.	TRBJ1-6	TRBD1	TGTGCCAGCAGGAACCGGGACAGCTATAATTCACCCCTCCACTTT	CASRNRDSYNSPLHF
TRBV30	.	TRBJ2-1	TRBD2	TGTGCCTGGAGTGCCCGGTTAGCGGGGGGGTACAATGAGCAGTTCTTC	CAWSARLAGGYNEQFF
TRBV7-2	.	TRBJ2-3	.	TGTGCCAGCAGCAACCCCGGAAGCTGGGCATTGGATACGCAGTATTTT	CASSNPGSWALDTQYF
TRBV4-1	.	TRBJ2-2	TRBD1	TGCGCCAGCAGCCAAGGGACAGGGGGCCAGACCGGGGAGCTGTTTTTT	CASSQGTGGQTGELFF